This T cell receptor (beta chain) was retrieved from a study of blood T cell repertoires in COVID-19 (dated by TCRdb to the early 2020s). Looking at the study overall: Samples from collaborators originated in the United States, Italy and Spain and spanned both the acute and convalescent phases of COVID-19. The prospective study material was composed of cDNA or gDNA derived from T cells, B-cell-depleted T cells, or PBMCs. The dataset comprised deeply sampled blood TCRbeta repertoires from subjects exposed to, actively infected with, or recovered from COVID-19. Sample metadata almost always included a de-identified subject ID, COVID-19 status, age in years and sex. The repertoires were released in a freely available public database intended as a resource for research on the immune response to SARS-CoV-2. Where HLA class I and class II types were available, the types were taken from metadata supplied by the sample provider, not from assay-based typing. Samples were obtained from the ongoing ImmuneRACE study (first 160 participants) and from about 1,300 subjects provided by 6 global collaborators. General findings and caveats noted by the study authors: The amount of clinical and demographic metadata varied by source and participant and was provided uncurated.

CDR1 and CDR2, looked up from the germline V gene, are MDHEN and SYDVKM. Spanning cysteine to phenylalanine, the CDR3 consists of 13 amino acids. The kept DNA is CDR3 alone, 39 bases in frame from the first base. A distance of 12 bases separates the germline ends of V and J, which lose 5 bases and 5 bases respectively. Whole blood was collected in K2EDTA tubes by collaborating institutions according to the institutions' own protocols. For TCRbeta analysis, collaborators shipped samples in one of three forms: frozen whole blood, isolated PBMCs, or DNA extracted from either of those sample types. Note on this clone: Its recognized antigen is unknown. No much larger clone exists at a distance of one base, and base qualities are not known.

The immunoSEQ Assay, a bias-controlled multiplex PCR, was used to amplify TCRbeta CDR3 regions from genomic DNA. In the source study's methods: The number of nucleated cells in each sample was estimated from the amplification of reference gene primers within the assay. To quantify the absolute abundance of each unique TCRbeta CDR3 rearrangement, sequence reads were collapsed and filtered. Productive Simpson clonality was computed per sample as the square root of Simpson's diversity index over productive rearrangements. TCRdb provides this immuneACCESS table in a form limited to in-frame rearrangements. Some clones are lacking; in checked studies, under half of them reflect an unresolved V gene, and why the rest are absent is not known. The DNA gave D and trimming, while V, J and clone size come from that table. The sample profile shows around 160,000 clones; roughly four fifths of them were found once. Of the sample, 9.5% to 13% falls within the top ten clones.

Material: peripheral blood. Recombination linked TRBV28 to TRBJ1-2; no D gene call is confident. This TCR was sampled from a human donor in a cohort sampled during active COVID-19. For the CDR3, the sequence is CASSPPGFYGYTF. The DNA sequence is TGTGCCAGCAGTCCACCGGGGTTTTATGGCTACACCTTC.